These 30 T cell receptor beta chains were sequenced from one sample in a study of T-cell memory formation after mild COVID-19. MiXCR, applied by TCRdb to the 5' RACE reads, yields one record per CDR3 protein. The sample holds 400,000 or so distinct CDR3 sequences, roughly 20% seen once. The sequenced material came from PBMCs or a T cell subset sorted from them (not recorded which). The receptors come from an adult woman who had mild COVID-19 (a few samples of this study predate the infection). Cell type and time point are not known.

The V and J genes are TRBV20-1 and TRBJ2-3, with D possibly TRBD2 on 5 matching bases. This CDR3 is built from 13 residues. Trimming removed 2 bases at V and 0 bases at J, with 6 bases between. CDR1 and CDR2 (germline): DFQATT, SNEGSKA (reference sequence). The CDR3 is CSARRTSTDTQYF. CDR3 in DNA: TGCAGTGCTAGACGGACTAGCACAGATACGCAGTATTTT.

This clonotype was seen many times. J is TRBJ2-7 and V is TRBV7-9; 11 bases fit TRBD2. Trimming cost V 3 bases and J 2 bases; bases outside gene matches: 3. CDR1 is SEHNR, CDR2 FQNEAQ, per germline (reference sequence). CDR3 size: 15 residues. CDR3: CASSLGLADTYEQYF. The CDR3, as DNA: TGTGCCAGCAGCTTGGGACTAGCGGACACCTACGAGCAGTACTTC.

The chain combines TRBV5-4 with TRBJ2-4; D gene unclear. Germline CDR1 SGHNT, CDR2 YYREEE (reference sequence). The CDR3 length is 14 residues. Trimming stripped 3 bases from V and 0 bases from J, with 7 bases between. CDR3 in amino acids: CASSSHVAKNIQYF. The CDR3 bases are TGTGCCAGCAGCTCACACGTAGCCAAAAACATTCAGTACTTC.

This clonotype was observed at least ten times. The V and J genes are TRBV25-1 and TRBJ2-2, with D possibly being TRBD1 or TRBD2 (5 bases each). CDR1 is MGHDK and CDR2 is SYGVNS in the germline V gene. The CDR3 has 13 amino acids. Trimming took off 6 bases at V and 4 bases at J, with 9 bases between the two ends. CDR3 in amino acids: CASSRELTGELFF. DNA of the CDR3: TGTGCCAGCAGCAGGGAGCTCACCGGGGAGCTGTTTTTT. The full variable domain, with the rest looked up from reference TRBV25-1 and TRBJ2-2, is EADIYQTPRYLVIGTGKKITLECSQTMGHDKMYWYQQDPGMELHLIHYSYGVNSTEKGDLSSESTVSRIRTEHFPLTLESARPSHTSQYLCASSRELTGELFFGEGSRLTVL.

This clonotype was detected a few times. V is TRBV5-1 and J is TRBJ2-7; 15 nucleotides align to TRBD2. After removal of 0 bases from V and 7 bases from J, the junction contained 2 bases not matched to a gene. In germline, CDR1 is SGHRS, CDR2 YFSETQ. The CDR3 is 15 residues long. CDR3 coding DNA: TGCGCCAGCAGCTTGGGGACTAGCGGGGGGGCGGAGCAGTACTTC. Its translation: CASSLGTSGGAEQYF.

This clonotype was counted between two and nine times. The J gene is TRBJ2-5, the V gene TRBV20-1, with 7 positions matching TRBD2. Germline CDR1 DFQATT, CDR2 SNEGSKA (reference sequence). Trimming took 4 bases from V and 0 from J; bases not matched to a gene: 2. CDR3 size: 13 residues. The CDR3 nucleotides are TGCAGTGCTATGCGGGGGAACCAAGAGACCCAGTACTTC. Its translation is CSAMRGNQETQYF.

This clonotype was counted a few times. The chain is built from TRBV20-1 and TRBJ1-5, with 9 bases that match TRBD1. Germline V CDR1 and CDR2: DFQATT, SNEGSKA (reference sequence). CDR3 size: 15 residues. Trimming removed 5 bases from V and 1 base from J; junction bases left unmatched: 6. For the CDR3, the DNA is TGCAGTGCTCTACAGGGGGCGCGGAGCAATCAGCCCCAGCATTTT. Protein product: CSALQGARSNQPQHF.

This clonotype was seen more than once but under ten times. The CDR3 here is CASGLGQGNNEQFF. The CDR3 nucleotides are TGTGCTAGTGGCCTAGGACAGGGGAACAATGAGCAGTTCTTC. The V gene is TRBV12-5, the J gene TRBJ2-1; TRBD1 matches 9 bases. V shed 6 bases and J 5 bases; nucleotides not matched to a gene: 5. Germline CDR1 and CDR2: LGHNT and FRNRAP. The CDR3 is made up of 14 amino acids.

V usage is TRBV7-9 and J usage is TRBJ2-1, with TRBD2 matching over 9 bases. The CDR3 is made up of 13 amino acids. V gave up 3 bases and J gave up 9 bases; unmatched junction bases: 3. The germline CDR1 and CDR2 sequences are SEHNR and FQNEAQ (reference sequence). The CDR3 DNA reads TGTGCCAGCAGCTTGATTAGCGGGAGTGAGCAGTTCTTC. Its protein is CASSLISGSEQFF.

Only a few counts were recorded for this clonotype. The rearrangement links TRBV7-2 to TRBJ1-3; D is unclear. V lost 5 bases and J 0 bases, leaving 17 bases between the germline ends. CDR3 length: 17 amino acids. Germline V gives CDR1 SGHTA, CDR2 FQGNSA. Written as DNA, the CDR3 is TGTGCCAGCAGCCCCAGACCCATGATCCACTCTGGAAACACCATATATTTT. It yields the protein CASSPRPMIHSGNTIYF. Looking up the rest from reference TRBV7-2 and TRBJ1-3 gives the full variable domain: GAGVSQSPSNKVTEKGKDVELRCDPISGHTALYWYRQSLGQGLEFLIYFQGNSAPDKSGLPSDRFSAERTGGSVSTLTIQRTQQEDSAVYLCASSPRPMIHSGNTIYFGEGSWLTVV.

This clonotype has a handful of counts. The chain is built from TRBV5-4 and TRBJ1-2; D unclear. This CDR3 spans 13 amino acids. The V gene's germline CDR1 is SGHNT and CDR2 YYREEE (reference sequence). Here the CDR3 DNA reads TGTGCGTCCGCAGTACGATTCATGGAGGGCTACACCTTC. Its protein is CASAVRFMEGYTF.

There are a few counts of this clonotype. The chain combines TRBV28 with TRBJ2-1; the match to TRBD2 covers 15 bases. V shed 6 bases, J shed 10 bases, and the junction held 10 bases outside the gene matches. CDR3 size: 16 residues. Germline loops: CDR1 MDHEN, CDR2 SYDVKM. CDR3 sequence reads: CASSSWTSGRAWEQFF. For the CDR3, the DNA is TGTGCCAGCAGCTCTTGGACTAGCGGGAGGGCTTGGGAGCAGTTCTTC.

The J gene is TRBJ1-6, the V gene TRBV20-1; D gene unclear. The CDR3 is 12 amino acids. V was cut by 6 bases and J by 11 bases, with 14 bases left in between. In germline, CDR1 is DFQATT, CDR2 SNEGSKA (reference sequence). The CDR3 region is CSAAPGNAPLHF. For the CDR3, the DNA is TGCAGTGCCGCCCCGGGCAACGCACCCCTCCACTTT.

The sample holds a few counts of this clonotype. The V call is TRBV6-5, the J call TRBJ2-3; 9 bases align to TRBD2. This CDR3 contains 15 residues. V was pared by 6 bases and J by 4 bases, with 8 bases of the junction left unmatched. The V gene's germline CDR1 is MNHEY and CDR2 SVGAGI. The CDR3 DNA reads as TGTGCCAGCAGAAAAGCGGGAGGAGCCTCAGATACGCAGTATTTT. Its translation is CASRKAGGASDTQYF.

V is TRBV27 and J is TRBJ1-3, with D perhaps matching TRBD1 (6 bases). V was shortened by 6 bases and J by 2 bases, with 11 bases between the two germline ends. Looked up from germline, CDR1 is MNHEY and CDR2 is SMNVEV (reference sequence). CDR3 length: 14 amino acids. CDR3 loop: CASRTGMAGNTIYF. In nucleotides, the CDR3 is TGTGCCAGCAGAACAGGGATGGCTGGAAACACCATATATTTT.

In its sample, this clonotype was seen a few times. V usage is TRBV12-3 or TRBV12-4 and J usage is TRBJ1-4; 7 bases fit TRBD1. CDR3 length equals 13 residues. Trimming took 4 bases from V and 8 from J; bases not matched to a gene: 4. This CDR3 reads CASSSPGQEKLFF. The CDR3 DNA sequence: TGTGCCAGCAGTTCCCCGGGACAGGAAAAACTGTTTTTT.

This CDR3 reads CSVELAGGRAQYF. The CDR3 DNA is TGCAGCGTTGAACTAGCGGGGGGGCGGGCCCAGTACTTC. This rearrangement joins TRBV29-1 to TRBJ2-5, with 12 bases fitting TRBD2. CDR3 length: 13 residues. J gave up 9 bases and V 2 bases, and 4 bases lay outside the gene matches. Germline CDR1 SQVTM, CDR2 ANQGSEA. The variable domain in full, with the rest retrieved from reference TRBV29-1 and TRBJ2-5, is SAVISQKPSRDICQRGTSLTIQCQVDSQVTMMFWYRQQPGQSLTLIATANQGSEATYESGFVIDKFPISRPNLTFSTLTVSNMSPEDSSIYLCSVELAGGRAQYFGPGTRLLVL.

This clonotype was seen only a few times. This rearrangement joins TRBV9 to TRBJ1-2, with D tentatively TRBD1 (6 bases). The CDR3 length is 13 residues. Germline V gene sequence: CDR1 SGDLS, CDR2 YYNGEE. Trimming shortened V by 6 bases and J by 8 bases, and 17 bases separated the two germline ends. The CDR3 protein is CASTDRGGRGYTF. The CDR3 region has the DNA TGTGCCAGCACCGATAGGGGGGGGCGAGGCTACACCTTC.

The chain links TRBV9 to TRBJ1-1; a possible D gene is TRBD1 (5 bases). Germline V gene sequence: CDR1 SGDLS, CDR2 YYNGEE. Trimming left V 4 bases short and J 5 bases short, with 18 bases between. The CDR3 loop spans 15 amino acids. In DNA form, the CDR3 reads TGTGCCAGCAGCCCAGGGACGGTGATGGGGACTGAAGCTTTCTTT. Its translation: CASSPGTVMGTEAFF. Complete variable domain (other parts from reference TRBV9 and TRBJ1-1): DSGVTQTPKHLITATGQRVTLRCSPRSGDLSVYWYQQSLDQGLQFLIQYYNGEERAKGNILERFSAQQFPDLHSELNLSSLELGDSALYFCASSPGTVMGTEAFFGQGTRLTVV.

CDR3: CASSWPSPNYGYTF. The DNA for the CDR3 is TGTGCCAGCAGTTGGCCATCTCCTAACTATGGCTACACCTTC. The V gene is TRBV12-3 or TRBV12-4, the J gene TRBJ1-2; D is ambiguous. The CDR3 has 14 residues. V lost 4 bases to trimming and J lost 0 bases, with 9 bases between them.

This clonotype occurred once. V is TRBV12-3 or TRBV12-4 and J is TRBJ2-2, with no clear D. The V end lost 3 bases, the J end lost 1 base, and 6 bases lay between the germline ends. CDR3 size: 14 residues. Here the CDR3 DNA reads TGTGCCAGCAGTTTCCCAGAGAACACCGGGGAGCTGTTTTTT. As protein: CASSFPENTGELFF.

This clonotype was observed at least ten times. This chain links TRBV29-1 with TRBJ2-7, with D possibly matching TRBD1 (5 bases). Germline CDR1 is SQVTM and CDR2 is ANQGSEA. V lost 3 bases to trimming and J lost 2 bases, with 8 bases between them. The CDR3 is 12 residues long. CDR3 amino acids: CSVEQDTYEQYF. The CDR3 DNA reads TGCAGCGTTGAGCAGGACACCTACGAGCAGTACTTC.

The J gene is TRBJ1-1, the V gene TRBV20-1, with D possibly matching TRBD1 (5 bases). Looked up from germline, CDR1 is DFQATT and CDR2 is SNEGSKA (reference sequence). The CDR3 spans 14 residues. The ends were cut back, 3 bases at V and 4 bases at J, with 15 bases in the middle. The CDR3: CSASRGDDGTEAFF. The CDR3 DNA reads as TGCAGTGCTAGTCGGGGGGATGATGGCACTGAAGCTTTCTTT.

This clonotype has just a few counts. The rearrangement joins TRBV5-1 to TRBJ2-1; D call uncertain. Germline CDR1 reads SGHRS; CDR2 reads YFSETQ. CDR3 length: 15 residues. V was cut by 6 bases and J by 8 bases, with 21 bases left in between. The CDR3 coding sequence is TGCGCCAGCATGATATGGGGTTCGACAATTGATGAGCAGTTCTTC. Amino acids: CASMIWGSTIDEQFF.

This clonotype was detected only a few times. The chain has TRBV20-1 and TRBJ1-1, with unresolved D. Germline assignment: CDR1 DFQATT and CDR2 SNEGSKA (reference sequence). The germline V and J ends were trimmed by 5 bases and 3 bases, with 13 bases remaining between them. The CDR3 length is 13 residues. The CDR3 DNA is TGCAGTGCTCCTCCTACAGTTTACACTGAAGCTTTCTTT. Its protein is CSAPPTVYTEAFF.

The V and J genes are TRBV15 and TRBJ1-2; D is unresolved. Germline assignment: CDR1 LNHNV and CDR2 YYDKDF (reference sequence). Trimming stripped 7 bases from V and 4 bases from J, with 13 bases between. The CDR3 loop spans 13 amino acids. The CDR3 DNA reads TGTGCCACCACGGGGTTCGGCCGCTATGGCTACACCTTC. This sequence encodes CATTGFGRYGYTF.

The chain uses TRBV11-2 and TRBJ1-4, with unresolved D. V was cut by 3 bases and J by 4 bases, with 6 bases left in between. Germline values: CDR1 SGHAT, CDR2 FQNNGV. The CDR3 is 13 residues long. The CDR3 reads CASSFVRNEKLFF. For the CDR3, the DNA is TGTGCCAGCAGCTTCGTCCGTAATGAAAAACTGTTTTTT.

V is TRBV5-4 and J is TRBJ2-2; D possibly corresponds to TRBD1 (6 bases). Trimming shortened V by 2 bases and J by 7 bases, and 12 bases separated the two germline ends. CDR1 and CDR2 (germline): SGHNT, YYREEE (reference sequence). This CDR3 contains 14 residues. Here the CDR3 reads CASSLQGRGGELFF. Written as DNA, the CDR3 is TGTGCCAGCAGCTTACAGGGTAGAGGCGGGGAGCTGTTTTTT.

This clonotype appeared many times. The V call is TRBV20-1, the J call TRBJ1-2; possibly TRBD1 for D (5 bases). The CDR3 covers 14 residues. V was trimmed by 2 bases and J by 6 bases, leaving 16 bases between them. The V gene's germline CDR1 is DFQATT and CDR2 SNEGSKA (reference sequence). DNA for the CDR3: TGCAGTGCTAGAAATCCGGGGCACCCTCATGGCTACACCTTC. Translating it yields CSARNPGHPHGYTF.

This clonotype was observed a few times. This chain uses TRBV3-1 with TRBJ1-1; no clear D. The V gene lost 0 bases and the J gene lost 6 bases, with 20 bases spanning the gap. The CDR3 has 17 residues. Germline V lookup: CDR1 LGHDT, CDR2 YNNKEL (reference sequence). The CDR3, as DNA: TGTGCCAGCAGCCAAGATCTGGCGGGCAGCCTCTACCCTGAAGCTTTCTTT. It specifies CASSQDLAGSLYPEAFF.